Listed below are T cell receptor beta chains from one sample, sequenced in a study of breast tumors, draining lymph nodes, adjacent tissues. Via MiXCR, TCRdb re-called the multiplex PCR reads, giving one row per CDR3 protein. The sample has about 230,000 distinct CDR3 sequences; 32% are singletons. The sequencing sample was made of axillary lymph node tissue. Every receptor here comes from a female donor with breast cancer. Some clones in this sample may be carry-over from other donors' samples. CDR3s include the opening cysteine and the closing phenylalanine or tryptophan. A D gene is named only where the DNA matches it firmly. Not all rows give a size; the values are once, few, many and, for expanded clones, a class.

TRBJ2-2	TRBV18	NA	few	TGTGCCAGCTCGGCGACAGGAGCGAACACCGGGGAGCTGTTTTTT	CASSATGANTGELFF
TRBJ1-1	TRBV2	TRBD1	few	TGTGCCAGCAGTGAAACAGGGGGAATGAACACTGAAGCTTTCTTT	CASSETGGMNTEAFF
TRBJ2-7	TRBV20-1	TRBD1	many	TGCAGTGCTAGAAGGGACAGGGGAGCCTCCGAGCAGTACTTC	CSARRDRGASEQYF
TRBJ1-6	TRBV7-2	NA	NA	TGTGCCAGCAGCGTGGCCCGGGGCCGGGATTCACCCCTCCACTTT	CASSVARGRDSPLHF
TRBJ1-6	TRBV7-9	NA	NA	TGTGCCAGCAGCTTCCCGGTGGGGTATTCGCCCCTCCACTTT	CASSFPVGYSPLHF
TRBJ1-5	TRBV7-2	NA	NA	TGTGCCAGCAGCTTAGCTAGGACAGGCAATCAGCCCCAGCATTTT	CASSLARTGNQPQHF
TRBJ1-4	TRBV9	NA	NA	TGTGCCAGCAGCGTAGGTAGCGGGGATCTTAATGAAAAACTGTTTTTT	CASSVGSGDLNEKLFF
TRBJ2-7	TRBV18	TRBD1	many	TGTGCCAGCTCGCAGGGGACAGGATACGAGCAGTACTTC	CASSQGTGYEQYF
TRBJ2-7	TRBV6-2/TRBV6-3	NA	many	TGTGCCTCGCAGGGTATTAACTACGAGCAGTACTTC	CASQGINYEQYF
TRBJ2-3	TRBV7-3	NA	many	TGTGCCAGCAACGGAGGGGGGACGAGAAGCACAGATACGCAGTATTTT	CASNGGGTRSTDTQYF
TRBJ2-7	TRBV20-1	TRBD1	NA	TGCAGTGCTAGGTTGGCAGGGGGTGGCTACGAGCAGTACTTC	CSARLAGGGYEQYF
TRBJ1-5	TRBV11-2	NA	many	TGTGCCAGCAGCACCTCGGACAGTGGAGGACAGCCCCAGCATTTT	CASSTSDSGGQPQHF
TRBJ1-6	TRBV20-1	NA	many	TGCAGTGCTAGAGACAGGACCACGAGCTCCTATAATTCACCCCTCCACTTT	CSARDRTTSSYNSPLHF
TRBJ1-2	TRBV30	NA	many	TGTGCCTGGACGTACCCCCAGGCCAACTATGGCTACACCTTC	CAWTYPQANYGYTF
TRBJ2-2	TRBV19	NA	many	TGTGCCAGTAGCGGGACGGGCACCGGGGAGCTGTTTTTT	CASSGTGTGELFF
TRBJ2-7	TRBV6-1	TRBD1	many	TGTGCCAGCAGAGTAGGGACAGCCTACGAGCAGTACTTC	CASRVGTAYEQYF
TRBJ1-4	TRBV12-3/TRBV12-4	NA	many	TGTGCCAGCAGCCTTGACCCGCGGTCGAGTGAAAAACTGTTTTTT	CASSLDPRSSEKLFF
TRBJ2-7	TRBV20-1	TRBD1	NA	TGCAGTGCTAGTCAGTCGGGACAGGGGGCGGGAGAGCAGTACTTC	CSASQSGQGAGEQYF
TRBJ1-2	TRBV6-1	NA	many	TGTGCCAGCAGTGAGACACCTTACTATGGCTACACCTTC	CASSETPYYGYTF
TRBJ2-3	TRBV3-1	NA	few	TGTGCCAGCAGCCAAGATGGGTTGGAGTCTAGCACAGATACGCAGTATTTT	CASSQDGLESSTDTQYF
TRBJ2-7	TRBV2	NA	many	TGTGCCAGTAGCGTAACCTACGAGCAGTACTTC	CASSVTYEQYF
TRBJ2-3	TRBV12-3/TRBV12-4	TRBD2	many	TGTGCCAGCAGTGGGGGACTAGCGGGAGTCGGAGATACGCAGTATTTT	CASSGGLAGVGDTQYF
TRBJ2-3	TRBV12-3/TRBV12-4	TRBD2	NA	TGTGCCAGCAGTTTAAAAGGGGGACTAGCGGATACGCAGTATTTT	CASSLKGGLADTQYF
TRBJ2-2	TRBV15	TRBD2	NA	TGTGCCACCAGCAGAGAAGCAGTAGCGGGACATAACACCGGGGAGCTGTTTTTT	CATSREAVAGHNTGELFF
TRBJ2-3	TRBV7-2	NA	NA	TGTGCCAGCAGCTTAGATCGGGGCTCAGCAGATACGCAGTATTTT	CASSLDRGSADTQYF
TRBJ1-4	TRBV4-2	NA	many	TGTGCCAGCAGCCATAGGAACGCAAAACTGTTTTTT	CASSHRNAKLFF
TRBJ2-4	TRBV12-5	TRBD2	NA	TGTGCTAGTGGTTGGTGGGGAGCGGGGGTAGCCAAAAACATTCAGTACTTC	CASGWWGAGVAKNIQYF
TRBJ1-3	TRBV6-5	NA	NA	NA	CASTYRGEAFFGQGTIYF
TRBJ1-1	TRBV5-1	NA	few	TGCGCCAGCAGCGCGGACCCTAGGAACACTGAAGCTTTCTTT	CASSADPRNTEAFF
TRBJ1-5	TRBV6-6	TRBD1	many	TGTGCCATCTCAGGGGGCAGGCAAAATAGCAATCAGCCCCAGCATTTT	CAISGGRQNSNQPQHF
TRBJ2-2	TRBV6-5	NA	few	TGTGCCAGCAGTCACTCGAGCGCCGGGGAGCTGTTTTTT	CASSHSSAGELFF
TRBJ1-4	TRBV11-3	NA	NA	TGTGCCAGCAGGGAGGCAGGGCCTGAAAAACTGTTTTTT	CASREAGPEKLFF
TRBJ2-5	TRBV11-3	TRBD2	many	TGTGCCAGCAGCTTAGACGGGAGGGCCCTCGGGGAGACCCAGTACTTC	CASSLDGRALGETQYF
TRBJ2-7	TRBV11-3	NA	many	TGTGCCAGCAGCCGGACACCACTGCCGGGCGGCGAGCAGTACTTC	CASSRTPLPGGEQYF
TRBJ1-2	TRBV7-8	NA	many	TGTGCCAGCAGCTTAAACCGGGTTTCGAACTATGGCTACCCCTTC	CASSLNRVSNYGYPF
TRBJ1-2	TRBV7-2	NA	NA	TGTGCCAGCGGCCTACAGGGAGGGAACTATGGCTACACCTTC	CASGLQGGNYGYTF
TRBJ1-1	TRBV13	NA	few	TGTGCCAGCAGCTTAATTGCTAGCATCACTGAAGCTTTCTTT	CASSLIASITEAFF
TRBJ2-3	TRBV7-6	TRBD2	many	TGTGCCAGCAGCTTTAGCGGGAGTTCAAGAGATACGCAGTATTTT	CASSFSGSSRDTQYF
TRBJ2-1	TRBV7-9	TRBD2	few	TGTGCCAGCAGCGTGGATAGCGGGGGGAAGGCGAACAATGAGCAGTTCTTC	CASSVDSGGKANNEQFF
TRBJ2-7	TRBV30	TRBD2	many	TGTGCCGGGGGGACTAGCGGATCCTACGAGCAGTACTTC	CAGGTSGSYEQYF
TRBJ2-2	TRBV9	NA	many	TGTGCCAGCAACCTGGAAGGAGGGAATAAGCTGTTTTTT	CASNLEGGNKLFF
TRBJ1-4	TRBV6-4	TRBD1	many	TGTGCCAGCACAGGGACAGTCACTAATGAAAAACTGTTTTTT	CASTGTVTNEKLFF
TRBJ2-1	TRBV2	TRBD2	many	TGTGCCAGCAGCCAGCGGGAGCTGCAGTTCTTC	CASSQRELQFF
TRBJ2-2	TRBV6-5	NA	many	TGTGCCAGCGCCAGGGGGGGACGGACCGGGGAGCTGTTTTTT	CASARGGRTGELFF
TRBJ2-4	TRBV7-2	TRBD2	many	TGTGCCAGCAGCAATAGCGGGAGTGGGAACATTCAGTACTTC	CASSNSGSGNIQYF
TRBJ1-2	TRBV11-2	TRBD1	NA	TGTGCCAGCAGCTTAGATTGGACAGGGGATGGCTACACCTTC	CASSLDWTGDGYTF
TRBJ2-7	TRBV11-2	NA	many	TGTGCCAGCAGCGGCCGGACGGTGACACGCGAGCAGTACTTC	CASSGRTVTREQYF
TRBJ1-1	TRBV29-1	NA	few	TGCAGCGTTGAAGATTCGAGGGGCCACTACACTGAAGCTTTCTTT	CSVEDSRGHYTEAFF
TRBJ1-1	TRBV7-3	NA	NA	TGTGCCTGCAGCTTTACAAGGAACACTGAAGCTTTCTTT	CACSFTRNTEAFF
TRBJ1-2	TRBV28	NA	few	TGTGCCAGCAGTCTGGGGGGGACGGTCCATCGCTACACCTTC	CASSLGGTVHRYTF
TRBJ2-7	TRBV2	NA	many	TGTGCCAGCTCGCGATCAGGGCAATATCACGAGCAGTACTTC	CASSRSGQYHEQYF
TRBJ2-2	TRBV7-2	NA	many	TGTGCCAGCAGCTTATCCCCCAGCCCCGGGGAGCTGTTTTTT	CASSLSPSPGELFF
TRBJ2-7	TRBV25-1	TRBD2	NA	TGTGCCAGCAATCCTCAAGCGGGAGAGGCCTACGAGCAGTACTTC	CASNPQAGEAYEQYF
TRBJ2-3	TRBV5-8	TRBD2	many	TGTGCCAGCAGCTTGGTTAGCGGGTCCACAGATACGCAGTATTTT	CASSLVSGSTDTQYF